Sequencing of this T cell receptor beta chain was carried out in a study of STAT5B mutations in CD4+ large granular lymphocyte leukemia. Produced via immunoSEQ multiplex PCR; TCRdb's table is partial and in-frame only. The sample lists roughly 32,000 clones, more than 65% occurring once. The CDR3 is 16 amino acids. The germline CDR1 and CDR2 sequences are SGHVS and FQNEAQ. V lost 2 bases and J lost 2; bases outside the gene matches: 7. The material sequenced was CD4+ T cells from blood buffy coats. This TCR was recovered from a human donor in good health. This chain links TRBV7-8 with TRBJ2-5; 8 nucleotides align to TRBD1. In nucleotides, the CDR3 is TGTGCCAGCAGCTTACATACTGGACAGGGTCAAGAGACCCAGTACTTC. Encoded protein: CASSLHTGQGQETQYF.